The rows below give T cell receptor beta chains drawn from one sample of a study of spatial heterogeneity in lung cancer. MiXCR was run by TCRdb on the 5' RACE reads, yielding one entry per CDR3 protein. The table shows several thousand distinct CDR3 sequences, with more than 6% occurring only once. The sequencing here drew on lung tumor tissue, taken at surgery. The receptors originated from a male donor with early-stage non-small cell lung cancer. CDR3s include the opening cysteine and the closing phenylalanine or tryptophan. The D gene is left open where the match is weak. A clone size is listed for some rows: how often the clone was seen (once, few, many), or a class if it is expanded.

D | J | V | size | DNA | CDR3
- | TRBJ1-3 | TRBV6-1 | few | TGTGCCAGCAGTGAACTGACCGGAAACACCATATATTTT | CASSELTGNTIYF
- | TRBJ1-1 | TRBV5-1 | many | TGCGCCAGCCGACGGCGGACGGGGGACACTGAAGCTTTCTTT | CASRRRTGDTEAFF
- | TRBJ2-7 | TRBV7-2 | many | TGTGCCAGCAACGACGAGTGGGGTCAGCAGTACTTC | CASNDEWGQQYF
TRBD2 | TRBJ2-6 | TRBV4-3 | many | TGCGCCAGCAGCCGTTTGGCTAGCGGGAGCTCTGGGGCCAACGTCCTGACTTTC | CASSRLASGSSGANVLTF
- | TRBJ1-1 | TRBV12-3/TRBV12-4 | many | TGTGCCAGCACCCCAAGGAGGGGCCCATTCTTCGAAGCTTTCTTT | CASTPRRGPFFEAFF
- | TRBJ2-7 | TRBV6-6 | medium-sized | TGTGCCAGGGACAGAGAATACGAGCAGTACTTC | CARDREYEQYF
- | TRBJ2-4 | TRBV30 | many | TGTGCCTGGAGTGAGGTGGAAGGAGGGCGGCGACAGGCCAAAAACATTCAGTACTTC | CAWSEVEGGRRQAKNIQYF
TRBD2 | TRBJ2-3 | TRBV7-8 | - | TGTGCCAGCAGCCTTGGGACTAGCCCTACGCAGTATTTT | CASSLGTSPTQYF
TRBD1 | TRBJ2-5 | TRBV18 | many | TGTGCCAGCTCACCCCCGGGACAGGGGAGCGGAGAGACCCAGTACTTC | CASSPPGQGSGETQYF
- | TRBJ2-7 | TRBV6-2/TRBV6-3 | medium-sized | TGTGCCAGCTGCAGGGACGGTTCCTACGAGCAGTACTTC | CASCRDGSYEQYF
TRBD2 | TRBJ2-5 | TRBV2 | many | TGTGCCAGCAGTGAAGGCAGACTAGCGGGGGGACAAGAGACCCAGTACTTC | CASSEGRLAGGQETQYF
- | TRBJ2-7 | TRBV6-5 | many | TGTGCCAGCAGGCCCCACGGGCTCTACGAGCAGTACTTC | CASRPHGLYEQYF
- | TRBJ1-3 | TRBV7-9 | medium-sized | TGTGCCAGCAGGCGACACGGCTCTGGAAACACCATATATTTT | CASRRHGSGNTIYF
- | TRBJ2-2 | TRBV6-2/TRBV6-3 | many | TGTGCCAGCACCTCTCACCCCGCACCGAACACCGGGGAGCTGTTTTTT | CASTSHPAPNTGELFF
TRBD2 | TRBJ2-7 | TRBV20-1 | medium-sized | TGCAGTGCTGGGGGTTGGGAGGGCCCCTACGAGCAGTACTTC | CSAGGWEGPYEQYF
TRBD2 | TRBJ2-7 | TRBV19 | medium-sized | TGTGCCAGCGGGACTAGCGGCATCTACGAGCAGTACTTC | CASGTSGIYEQYF
- | TRBJ1-1 | TRBV7-2 | medium-sized | TGTGCCAGCAGCTCAGGGTACCAGAACACTGAAGCTTTCTTT | CASSSGYQNTEAFF
- | TRBJ2-7 | TRBV5-1 | many | TGCGCCAGCAGGCCAGGGGATTCCTACGAGCAGTACTTC | CASRPGDSYEQYF
TRBD1 | TRBJ1-4 | TRBV5-1 | medium-sized | TGCGCCAGCGCCATCGGACAGGGAAATGAAAAACTGTTTTTT | CASAIGQGNEKLFF
- | TRBJ2-1 | TRBV2 | many | TGTGCCACCTCCGTGGGGCCCCAGCTTGAGCAGTTCTTC | CATSVGPQLEQFF
TRBD1 | TRBJ2-1 | TRBV6-1 | - | TGTGCCAGCAGTGGAACCTACAGGGGACCCTCCTACAATGAGCAGTTCTTC | CASSGTYRGPSYNEQFF
- | TRBJ1-2 | TRBV28 | many | TGTGCCAGCATTTCAGGACCCCAGGAAAGTGGCTACACCTTC | CASISGPQESGYTF
TRBD1 | TRBJ2-3 | TRBV7-8 | many | TGTGCCAGCAGCTGGGGACAGGGGGAGGCCAGCACAGATACGCAGTATTTT | CASSWGQGEASTDTQYF
- | TRBJ2-7 | TRBV20-1 | many | TGCAGTGGGGGTCGAGGGGGGCAGCCCTACGAGCAGTACTTC | CSGGRGGQPYEQYF
- | TRBJ1-1 | TRBV7-9 | many | TGTGCCAGCAGCTTAAGGGCCGACACTGAAGCTTTCTTT | CASSLRADTEAFF
TRBD2 | TRBJ2-1 | TRBV27 | medium-sized | TGTGCCAGCAGTTTATATGCTAGCGGGAGATCTGAGCAGTTCTTC | CASSLYASGRSEQFF
TRBD2 | TRBJ2-7 | TRBV20-1 | medium-sized | TGCAGTGCTAGATGGGCGGAGCGGGGGGCCTCCTACGAGCAGTACTTC | CSARWAERGASYEQYF
- | TRBJ1-1 | TRBV29-1 | few | TGCAGCTGCTCACGGGGAGCAACTGAAGCTTTCTTT | CSCSRGATEAFF
- | TRBJ1-2 | TRBV29-1 | many | TGCAGCGTTGGGGACGGAAGTTTCTATGGCTACACCTTC | CSVGDGSFYGYTF
- | TRBJ2-7 | TRBV28 | - | TGTGCCAGCAGTTATACAGGTCATACTGAGCAGTACTTC | CASSYTGHTEQYF
TRBD2 | TRBJ2-3 | TRBV7-9 | medium-sized | TGTGCCAGCAGCTTAAGCGGGGTGGATACGCAGTATTTT | CASSLSGVDTQYF
- | TRBJ1-1 | TRBV7-9 | - | TGTGCCAGCAGCTTAATCCCTTCGAACACTGAAGCTTTCTTT | CASSLIPSNTEAFF
- | TRBJ1-1 | TRBV5-4 | many | TGTGCCAGCAGCTTGGCCGGGGGGAACACTGAAGCTTTCTTT | CASSLAGGNTEAFF
- | TRBJ1-2 | TRBV19 | many | TGTGCCAGTAGTCTTCCCGGGACTCCGAGGGAGAGCTACACCTTC | CASSLPGTPRESYTF
TRBD1 | TRBJ2-2 | TRBV7-8 | many | TGTGCCAGCAGCTTATTAGGACAGGGGCAAGGCGGGGAGCTGTTTTTT | CASSLLGQGQGGELFF
TRBD1 | TRBJ2-7 | TRBV7-9 | many | TGTGCCAGCAGCTTAGCTCCATTGGACAGGGTGAACGAGCAGTACTTC | CASSLAPLDRVNEQYF
TRBD2 | TRBJ2-7 | TRBV20-1 | many | TGCAGTGCCCCAGGTGGCGGGAGGATCGAGCAGTACTTC | CSAPGGGRIEQYF
- | TRBJ1-6 | TRBV3-1 | many | TGTGCCAGCAGCCAAGGGGAGGGGCAGGCACCCCTCCACTTT | CASSQGEGQAPLHF
TRBD1 | TRBJ1-1 | TRBV4-1 | medium-sized | TGCGCCAGCAGCCAAGACGGACAGGGGGCCGGAAGCACTGAAGCTTTCTTT | CASSQDGQGAGSTEAFF
TRBD1 | TRBJ1-1 | TRBV2 | many | TGTGCCAGCACTGGGGACAGCGCACTCTCAAAAGCTTTCTTT | CASTGDSALSKAFF
- | TRBJ1-1 | TRBV6-6 | medium-sized | TGTGCCAGCAGTTTCTTAGGACCCGTGAACACTGAAGCTTTCTTT | CASSFLGPVNTEAFF
- | TRBJ2-2 | TRBV5-1 | medium-sized | TGCGCCAGCAGCTCTGAACGACCCGGGGAGCTGTTTTTT | CASSSERPGELFF
TRBD1 | TRBJ1-5 | TRBV6-5 | medium-sized | TGTGCCAGCAGCCCGGGACAGATGGGTCAGCCCCAGCATTTT | CASSPGQMGQPQHF
- | TRBJ2-5 | TRBV11-2 | few | TGTGCCAGCAGGTTCCGGGACATAGACTCCGAGACCCAGTACTTC | CASRFRDIDSETQYF
- | TRBJ1-2 | TRBV28 | many | TGTGCCAGCGGGGACGTCTTGACTAACTATGGCTACACCTTC | CASGDVLTNYGYTF
- | TRBJ1-2 | TRBV7-3 | many | TGTGCCAGCAGCTCGACACCGAACTATGGCTACACCTTC | CASSSTPNYGYTF
TRBD2 | TRBJ2-3 | TRBV20-1 | many | TGCAGTGCGGGGATGCGGGGGGCGGCCCCAGATACGCAGTATTTT | CSAGMRGAAPDTQYF
- | TRBJ2-7 | TRBV30 | medium-sized | TGTGCCTGGAGTGTAATTTCGGGTGATTCCTCCTACGAGCAGTACTTC | CAWSVISGDSSYEQYF
- | TRBJ2-5 | TRBV7-6 | medium-sized | TGTGCCAGCAGCTTAGTTCAGATAGAAGAGACCCAGTACTTC | CASSLVQIEETQYF
TRBD1 | TRBJ1-1 | TRBV2 | medium-sized | TGTGCCAGCGGGACAGGGGAGGGCACTGAAGCTTTCTTT | CASGTGEGTEAFF
- | TRBJ2-2 | TRBV2 | medium-sized | TGTGCCAGCAGTGAAATCGACAGGAACACCGGGGAGCTGTTTTTT | CASSEIDRNTGELFF
TRBD2 | TRBJ2-3 | TRBV29-1 | medium-sized | TGCAGCGTAACTAGCGGCTTCACAGATACGCAGTATTTT | CSVTSGFTDTQYF
- | TRBJ2-7 | TRBV19 | medium-sized | TGTGCCACTACCCCCGGCAGTTCGAGCTCCTACGAGCAGTACTTC | CATTPGSSSSYEQYF
TRBD1 | TRBJ2-1 | TRBV18 | many | TGTGCCAGCTCCCCAATCGGCAGGGGGAAATACAATGAGCAGTTCTTC | CASSPIGRGKYNEQFF
- | TRBJ2-7 | TRBV2 | medium-sized | TGTGCCAGCAGTGAGAACGAGCAGTACTTC | CASSENEQYF
TRBD2 | TRBJ2-3 | TRBV4-1 | many | TGCGCCAGCAGCCAAGGCCGAGTGCTAGCGGGGGAAACAAATACGCAGTATTTT | CASSQGRVLAGETNTQYF